This T cell receptor (beta chain) is from a study of OX40 agonist ivuxolimab in advanced cancers. Repertoires were generated with immunoSEQ multiplex PCR, while TCRdb's copy carries only in-frame clones and drops some. The sample records about 38,000 clones, about 80% being singletons. This CDR3 contains 14 residues. Germline-derived CDR1 and CDR2 are SEHNR and FQNEAQ (reference sequence). The V and J ends lost 5 bases and 4 bases respectively, with 14 bases between them. This clonotype originated in an adult with an advanced solid tumor such as melanoma, head and neck, liver or kidney cancer. This chain links TRBV7-9 with TRBJ2-5; perhaps TRBD2 as D (6 bases). Sequencing used CD4+ or CD8+ T cells sorted from blood, obtained in a trial of the OX40 agonist ivuxolimab. The CDR3: CASSQTSGLETQYF. The CDR3 region has the DNA TGTGCCAGCAGCCAGACTAGTGGCCTAGAGACCCAGTACTTC.